This entry concerns a single TCR beta chain. What it binds is not known. The data were taken from a study of cytomegalovirus exposure and HLA in healthy donors. General study results and limits: Specificity for CMV antigens was confirmed in vitro for a few of the CMV-associated chains. Generally TCR sequences proved uncommon, though certain public TCRs appeared in numerous donors. That first-cohort TCR clusters tended to co-occur in the 95 to 150 validation repertoires was found in a later analysis. Associated with cytomegalovirus, according to the listing, were around 170 TCR beta chains.

Profiling relied on immunoSEQ multiplex PCR, and the TCRdb table lists in-frame clones only, not all of them. The repertoire includes 200,000 or so clones, about 80% of them detected once, and approximately 7% sits in the top ten. The CDR3 extends over 16 amino acids. The clonotype originates from a man aged 18 to 29 in good health and CMV-seropositive. The sequencing input was PBMCs. The rearrangement uses TRBV1 and TRBJ1-5. TRBV1 is marked as a pseudogene. This CDR3 is CTSSRGFPSYNQPQHF. The CDR3 nucleotides are TGCACCAGCAGCCGAGGGTTCCCTTCCTACAATCAGCCCCAGCATTTT.